This T cell receptor beta chain comes out of a study of Tregs in tolerant kidney transplant recipients. Study-level results: The most relevant donor-specific Treg TCRbeta repertoire apparently came from expansion with activated donor B cells. Few patients were studied, so findings need validation in larger groups.

The protocol was immunoSEQ multiplex PCR, while the TCRdb copy is restricted to in-frame clones and leaves out a portion. The sample lists approximately 260,000 clones, about 86% seen once, with 0.5% to 0.65% in the top ten. CD4+CD25+CD127- Tregs, CD4+CD25- non-Tregs, CD4 and CD8 cells were sorted. The CDR3 loop spans 13 amino acids. V was clipped by 1 base and J by 2 bases, with 6 bases between them. Germline V gene sequence: CDR1 SGHRS, CDR2 YFSETQ. Note on this clone: Its specificity is not known. This CDR3 is also generated by other DNA sequences in the sample.

The sequenced sample was CD4+ T cells from blood. This TCR derives from a human donor in good health. The chain is built from TRBV5-1 and TRBJ1-1; D not resolved. CDR3 loop: CASSLNSNTEAFF. The CDR3 nucleotides are TGCGCCAGCAGCTTGAACAGTAACACTGAAGCTTTCTTT.